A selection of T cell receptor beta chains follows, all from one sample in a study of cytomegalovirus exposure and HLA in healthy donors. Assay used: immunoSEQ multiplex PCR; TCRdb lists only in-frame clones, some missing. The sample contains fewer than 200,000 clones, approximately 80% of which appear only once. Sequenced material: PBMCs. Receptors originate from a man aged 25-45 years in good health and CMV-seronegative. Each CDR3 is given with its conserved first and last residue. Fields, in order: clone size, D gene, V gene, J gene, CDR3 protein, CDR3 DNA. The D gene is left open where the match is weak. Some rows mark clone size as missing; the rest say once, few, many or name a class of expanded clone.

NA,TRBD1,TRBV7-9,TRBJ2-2,CASSHQGVGTGELFF,TGTGCCAGCAGCCATCAGGGGGTAGGCACCGGGGAGCTGTTTTTT
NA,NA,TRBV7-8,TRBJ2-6,CASSLEGLLSGANVLTF,TGTGCCAGCAGCTTAGAGGGACTCCTCTCTGGGGCCAACGTCCTGACTTTC
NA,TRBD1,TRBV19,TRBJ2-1,CASSPRGTQTNEQFF,TGTGCCAGTAGTCCCAGGGGGACCCAGACGAATGAGCAGTTCTTC
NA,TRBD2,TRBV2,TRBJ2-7,CASRSRGDRYEQYF,TGTGCCAGCAGGAGCCGGGGGGACCGCTACGAGCAGTACTTC
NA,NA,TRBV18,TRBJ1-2,CASSPTGLDGYTF,TGTGCCAGCTCACCCACGGGGTTAGATGGCTACACCTTC
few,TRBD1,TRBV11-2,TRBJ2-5,CASSLTGAQGARETQYF,TGTGCCAGCAGCCTAACGGGAGCTCAGGGGGCGAGGGAGACCCAGTACTTC
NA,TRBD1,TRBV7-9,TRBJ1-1,CASSKIRGRGGTEAFF,TGTGCCAGCAGCAAAATAAGGGGGCGCGGAGGTACTGAAGCTTTCTTT
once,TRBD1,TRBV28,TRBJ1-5,CASSLNIGDRGSNQPQHF,TGTGCCAGCAGTTTAAATATCGGGGACAGGGGGAGCAATCAGCCCCAGCATTTT
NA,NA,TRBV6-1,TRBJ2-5,CASGLARRETQYF,TGTGCCAGCGGGCTAGCGAGGAGGGAGACCCAGTACTTC
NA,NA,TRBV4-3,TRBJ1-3,CASSHLGGSGNTIYF,TGCGCCAGCAGTCACTTAGGGGGATCAGGAAACACCATATATTTT
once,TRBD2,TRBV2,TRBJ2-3,CASSGKETSGFTDTQYF,TGTGCCAGCAGTGGGAAGGAGACTAGCGGATTCACAGATACGCAGTATTTT
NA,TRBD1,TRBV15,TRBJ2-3,CATGQGLIDTQYF,TGTGCCACGGGACAGGGGTTAATAGATACGCAGTATTTT
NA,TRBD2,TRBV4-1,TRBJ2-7,CASSQDVIAGTYEQYF,TGCGCCAGCAGCCAAGATGTAATAGCGGGGACCTACGAGCAGTACTTC
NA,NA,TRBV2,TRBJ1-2,CATDIQDYGYTF,TGTGCCACGGATATACAGGACTATGGCTACACCTTC
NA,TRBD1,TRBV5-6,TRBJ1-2,CASSRQGPNYGYTF,TGTGCCAGCAGCCGACAGGGACCTAACTATGGCTACACCTTC
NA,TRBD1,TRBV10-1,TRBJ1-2,CASSEGTGRVSGYTF,TGCGCCAGCAGTGAGGGGACAGGGCGAGTTTCTGGCTACACCTTC
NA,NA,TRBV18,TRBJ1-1,CASSGAGAGDTEAFF,TGTGCCAGCTCAGGGGCAGGGGCCGGGGACACTGAAGCTTTCTTT
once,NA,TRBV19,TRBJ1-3,CASKLGGSGNTIYF,TGTGCCAGTAAATTGGGAGGCTCTGGAAACACCATATATTTT
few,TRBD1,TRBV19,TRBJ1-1,CASSSGRQGGDTEAFF,TGTGCCAGTAGTAGTGGGAGACAGGGAGGCGACACTGAAGCTTTCTTT
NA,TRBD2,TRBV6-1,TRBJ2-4,CASSVYRGGGSEGIQYF,TGTGCCAGCAGTGTCTACCGGGGGGGAGGGAGCGAAGGAATTCAGTACTTC
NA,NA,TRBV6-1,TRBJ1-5,CASREGQFNQPQHF,TGTGCCAGCAGGGAAGGACAGTTCAATCAGCCCCAGCATTTT
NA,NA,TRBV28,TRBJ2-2,CASSFAGAGELFF,TGTGCCAGCAGTTTCGCAGGGGCCGGGGAGCTGTTTTTT
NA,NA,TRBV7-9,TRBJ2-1,CASSLRGDYNEQFF,TGTGCCAGTTCCCTTAGGGGCGACTACAATGAGCAGTTCTTC
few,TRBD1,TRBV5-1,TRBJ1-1,CASSLIEGAATEAFF,TGCGCCAGCAGCTTGATTGAGGGGGCCGCCACTGAAGCTTTCTTT
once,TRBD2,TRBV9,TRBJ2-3,CASSVLISGGNTDTQYF,TGTGCCAGCAGCGTCTTAATTAGCGGGGGTAACACAGATACGCAGTATTTT
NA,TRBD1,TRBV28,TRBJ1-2,CASSFPRQGGYGYTF,TGTGCCAGCAGTTTCCCTCGGCAGGGGGGCTATGGCTACACCTTC
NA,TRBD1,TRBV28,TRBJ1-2,CASSLSTGGDYGYTF,TGTGCCAGCAGTTTATCGACAGGGGGGGACTATGGCTACACCTTC
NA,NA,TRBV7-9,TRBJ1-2,CSSSLATGPRGDYGYTF,TGTTCCAGCAGCTTAGCGACGGGACCGCGGGGAGACTATGGCTACACCTTC
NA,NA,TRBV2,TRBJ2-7,CASPRQKLVSYEQYF,TGTGCCAGCCCGCGACAAAAGCTTGTGTCCTACGAGCAGTACTTC
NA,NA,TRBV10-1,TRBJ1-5,CASSESQVRSNQPQHF,TGCGCCAGCAGTGAGTCGCAGGTAAGGAGCAATCAGCCCCAGCATTTT
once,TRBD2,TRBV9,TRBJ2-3,CASSSNSGGDPYF,TGTGCCAGCAGCTCTAATAGCGGGGGGGACCCGTATTTT
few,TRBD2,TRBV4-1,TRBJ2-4,CASSQEIGRAANLLVKNIQYF,TGCGCCAGCAGCCAAGAAATCGGGAGGGCCGCTAATCTTCTAGTCAAAAACATTCAGTACTTC
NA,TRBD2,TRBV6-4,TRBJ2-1,CASSAQGGGSYNEQFF,TGTGCCAGCAGTGCCCAGGGCGGGGGGTCCTACAATGAGCAGTTCTTC
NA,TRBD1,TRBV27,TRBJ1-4,CASSKQGIREKLFF,TGTGCCAGCAGTAAACAGGGGATACGTGAAAAACTGTTTTTT
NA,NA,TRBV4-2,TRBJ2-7,CASSQELRVDYEQYF,TGTGCCAGCAGCCAAGAATTGCGGGTGGACTACGAGCAGTACTTC
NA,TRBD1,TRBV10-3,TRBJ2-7,CAISEGTGGWYEQYF,TGTGCCATCAGTGAGGGGACAGGGGGCTGGTACGAGCAGTACTTC
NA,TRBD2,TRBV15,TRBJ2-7,CATVEDLIGGRAYEQYF,TGTGCCACCGTTGAGGACCTGATAGGCGGGAGGGCCTACGAGCAGTACTTC
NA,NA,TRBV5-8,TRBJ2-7,CASSRGLRSDEQYF,TGTGCCAGCAGCCGAGGGTTACGCTCCGACGAGCAGTACTTC
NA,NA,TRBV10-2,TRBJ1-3,CASRPGSGNTIYF,TGCGCCAGCAGGCCAGGCTCTGGAAACACCATATATTTT
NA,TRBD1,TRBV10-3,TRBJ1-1,CASRRQGVGAFF,TGTGCCAGCAGGCGACAGGGAGTTGGAGCTTTCTTT
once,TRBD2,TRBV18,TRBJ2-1,CASSPFSGSAYNEQFF,TGTGCCAGCTCACCGTTTAGCGGGAGTGCCTACAATGAGCAGTTCTTC
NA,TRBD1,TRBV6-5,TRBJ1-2,CASSYNPGQGSGYTF,TGTGCCAGCAGTTACAACCCGGGACAGGGATCTGGCTACACCTTC
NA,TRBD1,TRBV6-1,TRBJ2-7,CASSERDRGSEQYF,TGTGCCAGCAGTGAAAGGGACAGGGGTAGCGAGCAGTACTTC
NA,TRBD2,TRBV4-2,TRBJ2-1,CASSRGSGSNEQFF,TGTGCCAGCAGCCGGGGAAGCGGGAGCAATGAGCAGTTCTTC
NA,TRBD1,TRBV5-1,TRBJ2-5,CASSLQGAQETQYF,TGCGCCAGCAGCTTACAGGGGGCTCAAGAGACCCAGTACTTC
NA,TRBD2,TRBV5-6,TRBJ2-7,CASSLTSGRWIYEQYF,TGTGCCAGCAGCTTGACTAGCGGGAGATGGATCTACGAGCAGTACTTC
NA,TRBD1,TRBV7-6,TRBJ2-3,CASSLWQGAEDTQYF,TGTGCCAGCAGCTTATGGCAGGGGGCCGAAGATACGCAGTATTTT
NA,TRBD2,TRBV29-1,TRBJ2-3,CSVEDLAGGSSDTQYF,TGCAGCGTTGAGGACCTAGCGGGGGGTAGCTCAGATACGCAGTATTTT
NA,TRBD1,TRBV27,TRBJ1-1,CASSPGTGGSEAFF,TGTGCCAGCAGCCCCGGGACAGGTGGGAGTGAAGCTTTCTTT
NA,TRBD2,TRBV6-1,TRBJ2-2,CASSEAPSGRIGELFF,TGTGCCAGCAGTGAAGCCCCTAGCGGGAGAATCGGGGAGCTGTTTTTT
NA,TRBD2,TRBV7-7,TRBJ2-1,CASSFGTSEIDEQFF,TGTGCCAGCAGCTTCGGGACTAGCGAAATTGATGAGCAGTTCTTC
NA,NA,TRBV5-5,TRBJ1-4,CASSQGFANEKLFF,TGTGCCAGCAGCCAGGGTTTCGCTAATGAAAAACTGTTTTTT
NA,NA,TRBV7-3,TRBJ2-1,CASSFLLSDEQFF,TGTGCCAGCAGCTTCCTACTATCGGATGAGCAGTTCTTC
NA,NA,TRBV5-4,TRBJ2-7,CASTRRGYEQYF,TGTGCCAGCACCCGAAGAGGCTACGAGCAGTACTTC
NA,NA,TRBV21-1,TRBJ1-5,CASSKRGPVSNQPQHF,TGTGCCAGCAGCAAAAGGGGCCCGGTCAGCAATCAGCCCCAGCATTTT
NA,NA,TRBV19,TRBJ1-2,CASSTRAGDYGYTF,TGTGCCAGTAGTACCCGAGCGGGGGACTATGGCTACACCTTC
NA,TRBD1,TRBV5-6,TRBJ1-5,CASSRWTGLNQPQHF,TGTGCCAGCAGCCGATGGACAGGGCTCAATCAGCCCCAGCATTTT
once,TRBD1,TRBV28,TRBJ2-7,CASSLSGTGDLEQYF,TGTGCCAGCAGCCTATCCGGGACAGGGGACCTCGAGCAGTACTTC
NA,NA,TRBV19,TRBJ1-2,CASTPGDSPYGYTF,TGTGCCAGTACCCCGGGAGACAGCCCCTATGGCTACACCTTC
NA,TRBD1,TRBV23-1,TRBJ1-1,CASTGQGAWNTEAFF,TGCGCCAGCACGGGACAGGGGGCTTGGAACACTGAAGCTTTCTTT